The source of this T cell receptor (beta chain) is a study of tumor-infiltrating lymphocytes in oesophageal squamous cell carcinoma. There are 16 residues in the CDR3. Germline V gives CDR1 SGHTA, CDR2 FQGTGA. TCRdb re-analysed the PCR reads in MiXCR, keeping a single row per CDR3 protein. The data hold about 9,700 distinct CDR3 sequences, with about 60% observed a single time. A word on this clonotype: The junction does not match germline at one end; this may be a read error.

The sequencing input was esophageal tumor tissue. The chain combines TRBV7-3 with TRBJ2-6, with D perhaps TRBD1 or TRBD2 (5 bases each). This clonotype originated in a female donor with esophageal squamous cell carcinoma. CDR3 residues: CASSPPGSSGADVLTF. The CDR3 DNA is TGTGCCAGCAGCCCGCCTGGGAGTTCTGGGGCCGACGTCCTGACTTTC.